This T cell receptor beta chain was captured in a study of cytotoxic CD8 clonotypes in ibrutinib-treated CLL. Germline CDR1 reads LNHDA; CDR2 reads SQIVND (reference sequence). Trimming took 5 bases from V and 2 from J; bases not matched to a gene: 11. The CDR3 sequence is 16 residues long. Turning to this clone: The antigen is undetermined.

Study results and limitations: At the start, clonality exceeded age-matched healthy donors and followed circulating CD8+ T-cell counts.

Sequenced by immunoSEQ multiplex PCR; TCRdb stores in-frame clones only, minus some. The sample comprises about 76,000 clones, approximately 86% of which are singletons, and over 5% rests with the top ten. V gene TRBV19 combines with J gene TRBJ1-2; 7 bases align to TRBD1. The clonotype comes from a human donor with chronic lymphocytic leukemia. The specimen was PBMCs, collected before ibrutinib treatment. The CDR3 DNA is TGTGCCAGTAGTCCCCGGGGAAGGGGGCCAAACTATGGCTACACCTTC. It yields the protein CASSPRGRGPNYGYTF. Full variable domain (remainder filled in from reference TRBV19 and TRBJ1-2): DGGITQSPKYLFRKEGQNVTLSCEQNLNHDAMYWYRQDPGQGLRLIYYSQIVNDFQKGDIAEGYSVSREKKESFPLTVTSAQKNPTAFYLCASSPRGRGPNYGYTFGSGTRLTVV.